Presented here are 12 T cell receptor beta chains from one specimen sequenced in a study of patients and donors after allogeneic stem cell transplantation. TCRdb passed the RT-PCR reads through MiXCR, listing each CDR3 protein once. The sample has roughly 180,000 distinct CDR3 sequences, around two fifths seen once. The sequencing sample was made of blood, either unsorted or a sorted T cell fraction (not recorded which). These receptor sequences come from a human donor who was either an allogeneic HSCT recipient or a stem cell or donor lymphocyte infusion donor (not recorded which). It is not recorded whose cells these are; they may come from a transplant donor.

V and J are TRBV4-3 and TRBJ2-3, with TRBD2 identical over 12 bases. Germline V gene sequence: CDR1 LGHNA, CDR2 YSLEER. The CDR3 has 17 amino acids. V lost 1 base to trimming and J lost 0 bases; unmatched junction nucleotides: 2. CDR3 sequence: CASSQVGTSGSTDTQYF. The CDR3 DNA follows: TGCGCCAGCAGCCAAGTTGGGACTAGCGGGAGCACAGATACGCAGTATTTT.

In this sample, this clonotype turned up a few times. This rearrangement joins TRBV20-1 to TRBJ1-2, with D possibly TRBD1 on 6 matching bases. Trimming removed 4 bases from V and 7 bases from J, with 16 bases in between. The germline CDR1 and CDR2 sequences are DFQATT and SNEGSKA (reference sequence). The CDR3 is made up of 13 amino acids. The CDR3 sequence is CSATTTGTSGYTF. Here the CDR3 DNA reads TGCAGTGCTACTACAACCGGGACATCTGGCTACACCTTC.

V and J are TRBV10-3 and TRBJ1-1; D gene unclear. This CDR3 region has 16 residues. Germline-derived CDR1 and CDR2 are ENHRY and SYGVKD. V was cut by 0 bases and J by 4 bases, with 15 bases left in between. CDR3: CAISESNSLMGTEAFF. The DNA of the CDR3 is TGTGCCATCAGTGAGTCGAACAGCTTAATGGGCACTGAAGCTTTCTTT.

This clonotype has only a few counts. This chain uses TRBV10-3 with TRBJ1-5; tentative D call: TRBD1 (6 bases). Germline V gene data show CDR1 as ENHRY and CDR2 as SYGVKD. Trimming left V 3 bases short and J 0 bases short, with 9 bases between. This CDR3 comprises 15 residues. The CDR3 spells CAISDWTDSNQPQHF. In DNA, the CDR3 is TGTGCCATCAGTGACTGGACAGATAGCAATCAGCCCCAGCATTTT.

The V and J genes are TRBV4-3 and TRBJ2-7; the match to TRBD2 covers 8 bases. V lost 1 base and J lost 0; bases outside the gene matches: 11. The germline V gene has CDR1 LGHNA and CDR2 YSLEER. CDR3 length equals 18 residues. The CDR3 loop is CASSQGPSGQTSSYEQYF. In DNA form, the CDR3 reads TGCGCCAGCAGCCAAGGTCCTAGCGGGCAAACGAGCTCCTACGAGCAGTACTTC.

V and J are TRBV29-1 and TRBJ2-3; the D gene is possibly TRBD2 (5 bases). V was pared by 7 bases and J by 5 bases, with 10 bases between. This CDR3 region has 11 residues. Germline V gives CDR1 SQVTM, CDR2 ANQGSEA. CDR3 in amino acids: CSAPLGDTQYF. The CDR3 DNA follows: TGCAGCGCCCCACTAGGAGATACGCAGTATTTT.

In this sample, this clonotype turned up a few times. This rearrangement joins TRBV12-3 or TRBV12-4 to TRBJ2-7, with D possibly being TRBD2 (5 bases). Trimming removed 6 bases at V and 0 bases at J, with 15 bases between. This CDR3 is 15 amino acids long. The CDR3 nucleotides read TGTGCCAGCAGCCTTTCTAGCCTATACTCCTACGAGCAGTACTTC. Translated: CASSLSSLYSYEQYF.

The chain is built from TRBV7-8 and TRBJ2-1; the match to TRBD2 covers 9 bases. From germline, CDR1 is SGHVS and CDR2 FQNEAQ. V lost 5 bases and J lost 7; bases outside the gene matches: 12. The CDR3 totals 16 residues. DNA of the CDR3: TGTGCCAGCAGCCAAATAGCGGGAGTTATGGTGAATGAGCAGTTCTTC. Protein sequence: CASSQIAGVMVNEQFF.

This chain joins TRBV12-3 or TRBV12-4 and TRBJ2-1, with D perhaps matching TRBD1 or TRBD2 (5 bases each). The CDR3 runs to 15 residues. Trimming pared 5 bases from V and 8 bases from J, leaving 19 bases between. DNA for the CDR3: TGTGCCAGCAGTACCCGAGGGGATCTGCACCATGAGCAGTTCTTC. Its translation: CASSTRGDLHHEQFF.

This clonotype was seen a handful of times. The rearrangement joins TRBV12-3 or TRBV12-4 to TRBJ2-1; D possibly uses TRBD1 or TRBD2 (5 bases each). The ends were cut back, 5 bases at V and 5 bases at J, with 13 bases in the middle. The CDR3 spans 14 residues. In DNA form, the CDR3 reads TGTGCCAGCAGTCTCACCGGGACGCACAATGAGCAGTTCTTC. Translation gives CASSLTGTHNEQFF.

There are a few counts of this clonotype. J is TRBJ1-1 and V is TRBV4-3; a possible D gene is TRBD1 (5 bases). The germline CDR1 and CDR2 sequences are LGHNA and YSLEER. The V end was cut by 8 bases, the J end by 5 bases, with 15 bases between. This CDR3 has 13 amino acids. Here the CDR3 reads CASASGGKTEAFF. In DNA, the CDR3 is TGCGCCAGCGCCTCTGGGGGGAAAACTGAAGCTTTCTTT.

The chain carries TRBV5-1 and TRBJ1-3, with 7 bases that match TRBD1. The germline gives CDR1 SGHRS, CDR2 YFSETQ. The CDR3 length is 16 residues. V trimming: 4 bases; J trimming: 4 bases; junction bases outside the gene matches: 11. The CDR3 spells CASSLQFTGDGNTIYF. CDR3 DNA sequence: TGCGCCAGCAGCCTCCAGTTTACAGGGGACGGAAACACCATATATTTT.